Listed below are T cell receptor beta chains from one sample, sequenced in a study of Graves' ophthalmopathy and Graves' hyperthyroidism. TCRdb independently ran MiXCR on the multiplex PCR reads; one entry per CDR3 protein. The repertoire includes about 480,000 distinct CDR3 sequences, around an eighth of them detected once, and more than 8.5% sits in the top ten. Input material: blood. The receptors were sampled from a woman aged 30 to 39 with Graves' ophthalmopathy. Both conserved end residues are trimmed from each CDR3. Fields, in order: CDR3 protein, clone size, J gene, V gene. Some rows mark clone size as missing; the rest say once, few, many or name a class of expanded clone.

CDR3 protein: ASRRTLVSYEQY
clone size: -
J gene: TRBJ2-7
V gene: TRBV28

CDR3 protein: ASSLMDEQY
clone size: many
J gene: TRBJ2-7
V gene: TRBV11-2

CDR3 protein: ASSYRTIGSSYEQY
clone size: many
J gene: TRBJ2-7
V gene: TRBV6-5

CDR3 protein: ASSQVLAPNYEQY
clone size: many
J gene: TRBJ2-7
V gene: TRBV4-1

CDR3 protein: ASSQDERSSYEQY
clone size: many
J gene: TRBJ2-7
V gene: TRBV4-1

CDR3 protein: ASSEIFNYGYT
clone size: many
J gene: TRBJ1-2
V gene: TRBV5-1

CDR3 protein: SARGLAGREQY
clone size: many
J gene: TRBJ2-7
V gene: TRBV20-1

CDR3 protein: ASRRDLQETQY
clone size: many
J gene: TRBJ2-5
V gene: TRBV6-2/TRBV6-3

CDR3 protein: SARALSNSPLH
clone size: many
J gene: TRBJ1-6
V gene: TRBV20-1

CDR3 protein: ASSETRDSSYEQY
clone size: many
J gene: TRBJ2-7
V gene: TRBV6-1

CDR3 protein: ASSGNPAGGLVEQY
clone size: many
J gene: TRBJ2-7
V gene: TRBV6-1

CDR3 protein: ASSPGLHSYEQY
clone size: many
J gene: TRBJ2-7
V gene: TRBV6-1

CDR3 protein: ASSDRGHNSPLH
clone size: few
J gene: TRBJ1-6
V gene: TRBV2

CDR3 protein: ASSLRSGPVEAF
clone size: many
J gene: TRBJ1-1
V gene: TRBV5-1

CDR3 protein: ASNKNQPQH
clone size: -
J gene: TRBJ1-5
V gene: TRBV28

CDR3 protein: ASSEADRGTGYGYT
clone size: many
J gene: TRBJ1-2
V gene: TRBV6-1

CDR3 protein: ASRYRGGNTEAF
clone size: many
J gene: TRBJ1-1
V gene: TRBV12-3/TRBV12-4

CDR3 protein: ASATGTNTEAF
clone size: -
J gene: TRBJ1-1
V gene: TRBV12-5

CDR3 protein: ASSSRSGFQETQY
clone size: -
J gene: TRBJ2-5
V gene: TRBV7-3

CDR3 protein: ASSLVRTGGYGYT
clone size: many
J gene: TRBJ1-2
V gene: TRBV5-8

CDR3 protein: ATSTDPTDTQY
clone size: many
J gene: TRBJ2-3
V gene: TRBV15

CDR3 protein: ASSEAGRGRTEAF
clone size: many
J gene: TRBJ1-1
V gene: TRBV2

CDR3 protein: ASIKRDEETQY
clone size: many
J gene: TRBJ2-5
V gene: TRBV13

CDR3 protein: ASKHRYMNTEAF
clone size: many
J gene: TRBJ1-1
V gene: TRBV12-3/TRBV12-4

CDR3 protein: AWSGQGH
clone size: few
J gene: TRBJ1-5
V gene: TRBV30

CDR3 protein: ASSPRRGQNTEAF
clone size: -
J gene: TRBJ1-1
V gene: TRBV4-1

CDR3 protein: ASSALAGGSVYEQY
clone size: many
J gene: TRBJ2-7
V gene: TRBV4-2

CDR3 protein: ASSWSQDAQPQH
clone size: many
J gene: TRBJ1-5
V gene: TRBV27

CDR3 protein: SARDFMDDGYEQY
clone size: many
J gene: TRBJ2-7
V gene: TRBV20-1

CDR3 protein: ASSHQTSGRAALEQY
clone size: -
J gene: TRBJ2-7
V gene: TRBV6-2/TRBV6-3